The 20 T cell receptor beta chains in this list originate from one sample, sequenced in a study of T cells expressing NK-cell markers. TCRdb reanalyzed the 5' RACE reads, giving one entry per CDR3 protein sequence and no DNA. This sample's clone table lists 250,000 to 300,000 distinct CDR3 sequences. Sequenced sample: blood T cells: a sorted CD56 or NKG2C T cell subset, CD4+ or CD8+ T cells, or bulk PBMC T cells (not recorded which). Every receptor here comes from a woman between 18 and 75 years old in good health.

The rearrangement uses TRBV20-1 and TRBJ2-5. There are 13 residues in the CDR3. Germline CDR1 and CDR2: DFQATT and SNEGSKA (reference sequence). This chain's CDR3 is CSARDVNKETQYF.

The rearrangement joins TRBV7-2 to TRBJ1-5; TCRdb names TRBD1, which stays unverified in the absence of DNA. Looked up from germline, CDR1 is SGHTA and CDR2 is FQGNSA. The CDR3 is 16 residues long. CDR3 sequence: CASSPSNRPFDQPQHF.

The J gene is TRBJ2-2, the V gene TRBV11-1; as DNA is missing, the TRBD2 call by TCRdb cannot be tested. Germline V gene data show CDR1 as SGHAT and CDR2 as FQDESV (reference sequence). CDR3 length: 14 amino acids. The CDR3 reads CASSPAGAAGELFF.

This rearrangement joins TRBV15 to TRBJ2-1; TCRdb's D call, TRBD1, is unchecked because there is no DNA. This CDR3 has 13 residues. Germline V lookup: CDR1 LNHNV, CDR2 YYDKDF (reference sequence). This CDR3 is CATSRTGNNEQFF.

V and J are TRBV21-1 and TRBJ2-1; no DNA is available, so the TRBD2 call from TCRdb remains unchecked. TRBV21-1 is shown as a pseudogene. There are 16 residues in the CDR3. CDR3 protein: CASSPESQTSGTEQFF.

The chain joins TRBV6-1 to TRBJ2-7; no DNA is available, so the TRBD1 call from TCRdb remains unchecked. This CDR3 region has 14 residues. Per the germline V gene, CDR1 is MNHNS and CDR2 is SASEGT. The CDR3 sequence: CASSPGTGYYEQYF.

This rearrangement joins TRBV7-2 to TRBJ2-5; TCRdb lists TRBD1, though no DNA is available to test this call. The CDR3 is 14 amino acids. CDR1 and CDR2 from the germline V gene are SGHTA and FQGNSA. CDR3 region: CASSLGHSSETQYF.

This rearrangement joins TRBV30 to TRBJ1-3. CDR1 and CDR2 (germline): GTSNPN, SVGIG (reference sequence). The CDR3 is made up of 14 amino acids. This chain's CDR3 is CAWQNRASGNTIYF.

The chain couples TRBV5-4 to TRBJ2-3; TCRdb proposes TRBD1, but this gene call is untestable without DNA. Germline values: CDR1 SGHNT, CDR2 YYREEE (reference sequence). The CDR3 is made up of 16 amino acids. The CDR3 reads CASSLEGTRGTDTQYF.

The gene calls are TRBV7-2 and TRBJ2-3; TCRdb selects TRBD1, and the lack of DNA leaves this call unchecked. This CDR3 is built from 13 residues. CDR1 SGHTA and CDR2 FQGNSA come from the germline V gene. Here the CDR3 reads CASSSVGGRAQYF. Supplemented by reference TRBV7-2 and TRBJ2-3, the full variable domain reads GAGVSQSPSNKVTEKGKDVELRCDPISGHTALYWYRQSLGQGLEFLIYFQGNSAPDKSGLPSDRFSAERTGGSVSTLTIQRTQQEDSAVYLCASSSVGGRAQYFGPGTRLTVL.

This chain connects TRBV11-2 to TRBJ2-5; TCRdb names TRBD2, which stays unverified in the absence of DNA. The CDR3 sequence is 16 residues long. The germline gives CDR1 SGHAT, CDR2 FQNNGV. The CDR3 protein is CASSRGLAGGKETQYF.

The rearrangement joins TRBV15 to TRBJ1-1; no DNA is available, so the TRBD1 call from TCRdb remains unchecked. Germline CDR1 LNHNV, CDR2 YYDKDF (reference sequence). The CDR3 is made up of 13 amino acids. The CDR3 loop reads CATSSTVVRGAFF.

The chain recombines TRBV3-1 with TRBJ2-3; TCRdb's D call of TRBD1 is untestable without DNA. Germline V gene lookup returns CDR1 LGHDT and CDR2 YNNKEL (reference sequence). The CDR3 sequence is 16 residues long. CDR3 amino acids: CASSRPGQEGGDTQYF.

The V gene is TRBV7-9, the J gene TRBJ1-1; the D call of TRBD1 rests on TCRdb alone, since no DNA is present to check it. The V gene's germline CDR1 is SEHNR and CDR2 FQNEAQ (reference sequence). The CDR3 consists of 14 residues. The CDR3 loop reads CASSPSEQGSEAFF.

The chain couples TRBV14 to TRBJ1-4; TCRdb outputs TRBD1, but without DNA this stays unchecked. The CDR3 has 15 amino acids. Germline V gene data show CDR1 as SGHDN and CDR2 as FVKESK. The CDR3 region is CASSQKGTGEGRLFF. The full variable domain, rest sourced from reference TRBV14 and TRBJ1-4, is EAGVTQFPSHSVIEKGQTVTLRCDPISGHDNLYWYRRVMGKEIKFLLHFVKESKQDESGMPNNRFLAERTGGTYSTLKVQPAELEDSGVYFCASSQKGTGEGRLFFGSGTQLSVL.

The V and J genes are TRBV20-1 and TRBJ1-5; TCRdb names TRBD1, which stays unverified in the absence of DNA. CDR1 and CDR2 from the germline V gene are DFQATT and SNEGSKA (reference sequence). This CDR3 is 14 amino acids long. This CDR3 reads CSARQGSGNQPQHF.

The J gene is TRBJ2-1, the V gene TRBV7-2; TCRdb's D call of TRBD1 is untestable without DNA. The V gene's germline CDR1 is SGHTA and CDR2 FQGNSA. The CDR3 contains 13 residues. CDR3 residues: CASSLEARREQFF.

The chain is built from TRBV28 and TRBJ1-2; TCRdb's D call of TRBD1 is untestable without DNA. CDR1 and CDR2 from the germline V gene are MDHEN and SYDVKM. There are 13 residues in the CDR3. The CDR3 sequence is CASRVLQGYGYTF.

The rearrangement joins TRBV7-2 to TRBJ2-2. This CDR3 is 13 amino acids long. Germline V gene sequence: CDR1 SGHTA, CDR2 FQGNSA. Here the CDR3 reads CASSLPNPKELFF.

This rearrangement joins TRBV6-5 to TRBJ2-1. The length of the CDR3 is 13 residues. Germline CDR1 reads MNHEY; CDR2 reads SVGAGI. CDR3 residues: CASSYRGWHEQFF.